Detailed here is one TCR beta chain. Here immunoSEQ multiplex PCR was the method, and the copy in TCRdb shows in-frame clones only, minus some. The data contain some 200,000 clones, 92% of them seen just once; the ten biggest clones take up 0.95% to 1.5%. These data come from a study of blood T cell repertoires in COVID-19. Study context: The United States, Italy and Spain were the sources of the acute and convalescent COVID-19 samples.

This CDR3 is built from 16 residues. From germline, CDR1 is MGHRA and CDR2 YSYEKL. V dropped 3 bases and J dropped 4; count of bases not matched to a gene: 4. What was sequenced was peripheral blood. The TCR sequence derives from a man younger than 40 with acute or convalescent COVID-19. The chain recombines TRBV4-1 with TRBJ2-5, with 14 bases identical to TRBD2. CDR3 DNA: TGCGCCAGCAGCCACCGACTAGCGGGAGGGGGAGAGACCCAGTACTTC. Protein: CASSHRLAGGGETQYF.